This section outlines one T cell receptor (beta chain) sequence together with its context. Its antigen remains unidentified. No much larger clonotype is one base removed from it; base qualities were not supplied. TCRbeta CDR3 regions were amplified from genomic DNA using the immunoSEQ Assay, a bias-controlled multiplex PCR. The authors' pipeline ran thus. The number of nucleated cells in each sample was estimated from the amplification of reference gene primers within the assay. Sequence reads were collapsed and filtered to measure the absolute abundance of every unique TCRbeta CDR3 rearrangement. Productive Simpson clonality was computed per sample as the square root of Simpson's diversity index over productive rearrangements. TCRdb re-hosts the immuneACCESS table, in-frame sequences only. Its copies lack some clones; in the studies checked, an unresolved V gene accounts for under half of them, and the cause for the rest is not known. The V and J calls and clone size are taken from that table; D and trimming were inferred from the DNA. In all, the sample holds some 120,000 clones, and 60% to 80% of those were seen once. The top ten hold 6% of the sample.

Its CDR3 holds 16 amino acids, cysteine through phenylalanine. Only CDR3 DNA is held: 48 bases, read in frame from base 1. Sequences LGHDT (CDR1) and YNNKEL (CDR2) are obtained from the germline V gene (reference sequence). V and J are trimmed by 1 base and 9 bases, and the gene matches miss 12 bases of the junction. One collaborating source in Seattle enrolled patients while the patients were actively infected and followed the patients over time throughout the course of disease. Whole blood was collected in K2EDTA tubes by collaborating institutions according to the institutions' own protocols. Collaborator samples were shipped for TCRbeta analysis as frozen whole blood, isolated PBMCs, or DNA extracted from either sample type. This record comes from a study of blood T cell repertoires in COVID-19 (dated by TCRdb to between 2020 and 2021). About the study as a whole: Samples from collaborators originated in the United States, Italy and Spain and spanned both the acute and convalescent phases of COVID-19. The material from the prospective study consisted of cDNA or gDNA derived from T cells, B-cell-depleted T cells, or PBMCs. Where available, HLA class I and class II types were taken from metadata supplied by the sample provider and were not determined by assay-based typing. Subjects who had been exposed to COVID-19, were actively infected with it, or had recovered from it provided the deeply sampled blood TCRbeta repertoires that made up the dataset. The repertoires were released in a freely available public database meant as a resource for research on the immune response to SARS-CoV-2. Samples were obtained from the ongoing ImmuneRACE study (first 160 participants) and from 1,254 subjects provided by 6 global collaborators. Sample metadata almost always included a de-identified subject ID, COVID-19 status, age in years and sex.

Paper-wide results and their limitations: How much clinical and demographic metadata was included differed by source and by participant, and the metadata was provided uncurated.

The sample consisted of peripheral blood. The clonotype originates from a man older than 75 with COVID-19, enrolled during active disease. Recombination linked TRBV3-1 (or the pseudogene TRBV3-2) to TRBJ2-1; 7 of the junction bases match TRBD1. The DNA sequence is TGTGCCAGCAGCCAAGGAGGGGCAGGGGGATGGGGTGAGCAGTTCTTC. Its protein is CASSQGGAGGWGEQFF.